A single sample gave rise to the 9 T cell receptor beta chains below, sequenced in a study of cytomegalovirus exposure and HLA in healthy donors. PCR involved 60 Vbeta and 13 Jbeta primers. Here immunoSEQ multiplex PCR was the method, and the copy in TCRdb shows in-frame clones only, minus some. This repertoire shows around 110,000 clones, about 80% found once; its top ten account for 3.5% to 5%. Sequenced input: PBMCs. The source is a man aged 25-45 years in good health and CMV-seropositive.

The rearrangement uses TRBV5-6 and TRBJ1-5, with 7 nucleotides matching TRBD1. Germline CDR1 reads SGHDT; CDR2 reads YYEEEE. The CDR3 extends over 15 amino acids. The V gene end was trimmed by 3 bases and the J gene end by 1 base; junction bases not matched to a gene: 4. The CDR3 region is CASSSSGGSNQPQHF. The DNA of the CDR3 is TGTGCCAGCAGCTCCTCAGGGGGGAGCAATCAGCCCCAGCATTTT.

The chain uses TRBV4-3 and TRBJ1-2, with unresolved D. Germline CDR1 and CDR2: LGHNA and YSLEER. CDR3 length: 15 residues. V lost 2 bases to trimming and J lost 4 bases, with 14 bases between them. CDR3 in DNA: TGCGCCAGCAGCCAAACCTTCACACAAATCTATGGCTACACCTTC. Translation: CASSQTFTQIYGYTF.

This clone was found once. This sequence joins TRBV5-1 and TRBJ2-1, with D possibly matching TRBD2 (6 bases). Deletions cut 4 bases from V and 2 bases from J, with 13 bases between. CDR1 is SGHRS and CDR2 is YFSETQ in the germline V gene. CDR3 size: 15 residues. The CDR3 here is CASSISGSTYNEQFF. DNA of the CDR3: TGCGCCAGCAGCATTAGCGGATCTACCTACAATGAGCAGTTCTTC.

This sequence joins TRBV11-1 and TRBJ1-6, with 10 bases that match TRBD1. Germline assignment: CDR1 SGHAT and CDR2 FQDESV (reference sequence). This CDR3 is built from 15 residues. V lost 5 bases and J lost 10; bases outside the gene matches: 8. The CDR3 DNA reads TGTGCCAGCAGCACTCGACAGGGGGCAGGCTCACCCCTCCACTTT. Translating it yields CASSTRQGAGSPLHF.

The chain uses TRBV9 and TRBJ2-5; D perhaps matches TRBD1 (5 bases). Germline V gives CDR1 SGDLS, CDR2 YYNGEE. CDR3 length equals 16 residues. Trimming pared 4 bases from V and 5 bases from J, leaving 21 bases between. The CDR3 region is CASSPWAQGPRETQYF. The CDR3 DNA reads as TGTGCCAGCAGCCCTTGGGCGCAGGGCCCACGGGAGACCCAGTACTTC.

The rearrangement links TRBV6-5 to TRBJ2-1; TRBD2 is a possible D gene (5 bases). Per germline, CDR1 MNHEY and CDR2 SVGAGI. The CDR3 has 15 amino acids. V was trimmed by 9 bases and J by 9 bases, leaving 24 bases between them. Here the CDR3 DNA reads TGTGCCAGTAGAAGCGGTCTCAAAGGGAGTAGTGAGCAGTTCTTC. Translating it yields CASRSGLKGSSEQFF.

The CDR3 bases are TGTGCCAGCAGTGCGGGACAGGGCCCCTATGGCTACACCTTC. The encoded protein is CASSAGQGPYGYTF. The chain has TRBV2 and TRBJ1-2, with 9 bases fitting TRBD1. Looked up from germline, CDR1 is SNHLY and CDR2 is FYNNEI. V lost 4 bases and J lost 4; bases outside the gene matches: 4. The CDR3 covers 14 residues.

This clone was recorded a few times. The chain uses TRBV7-2 and TRBJ1-2; 10 bases fit TRBD1. This CDR3 is built from 15 residues. Germline trimming cut 4 bases from V and 11 bases from J; bases unmatched to any gene: 13. Germline assignment: CDR1 SGHTA and CDR2 FQGNSA. In DNA, the CDR3 is TGTGCCAGCAGCTCTCCCGACAGGGGGCGCAACTTTTACACCTTC. Translated, it gives CASSSPDRGRNFYTF.

With regard to this clone: The sample holds other DNA sequences that translate to the same CDR3. This CDR3 is CASSYEVNTEAFF. The CDR3 DNA reads TGTGCCAGCAGTTACGAGGTGAACACTGAAGCTTTCTTT. V usage is TRBV6-5 and J usage is TRBJ1-1, with D hard to call. CDR1 is MNHEY, CDR2 SVGAGI, per germline. The CDR3 extends over 13 amino acids. Trimming cost V 2 bases and J 0 bases, with 4 bases left between them.